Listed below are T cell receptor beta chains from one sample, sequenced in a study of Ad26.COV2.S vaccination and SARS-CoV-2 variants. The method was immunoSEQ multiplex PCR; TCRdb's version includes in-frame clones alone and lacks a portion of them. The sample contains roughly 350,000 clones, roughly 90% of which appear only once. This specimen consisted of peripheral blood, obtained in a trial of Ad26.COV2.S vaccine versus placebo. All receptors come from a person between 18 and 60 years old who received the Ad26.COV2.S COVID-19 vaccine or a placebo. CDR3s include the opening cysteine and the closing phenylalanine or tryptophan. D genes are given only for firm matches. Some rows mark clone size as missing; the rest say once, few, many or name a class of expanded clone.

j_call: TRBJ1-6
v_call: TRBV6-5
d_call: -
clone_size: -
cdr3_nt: TGTGCCAGCAGTTACGGGCCTGCCCCCCTCCACTTT
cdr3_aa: CASSYGPAPLHF

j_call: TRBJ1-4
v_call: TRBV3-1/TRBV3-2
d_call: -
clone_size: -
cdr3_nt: TGTGCCAGCAGCCTCCAGGGCGGGGGTGAAAAACTGTTTTTT
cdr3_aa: CASSLQGGGEKLFF

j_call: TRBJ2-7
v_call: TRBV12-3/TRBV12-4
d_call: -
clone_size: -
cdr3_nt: TGTGCCAGCAGTTTCGGGGTATCCTACGAGCAGTACTTC
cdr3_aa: CASSFGVSYEQYF

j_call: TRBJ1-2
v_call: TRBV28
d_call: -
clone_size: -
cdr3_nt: TGTGCCACCACCATCGATTCGGGGCCCCGGCTGGGCGACACCTTC
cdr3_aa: CATTIDSGPRLGDTF

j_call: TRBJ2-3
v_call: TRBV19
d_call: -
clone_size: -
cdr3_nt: TGTGCCAGTAGTAGTAGCGGTACACAAGATACGCAGTATTTT
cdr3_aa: CASSSSGTQDTQYF

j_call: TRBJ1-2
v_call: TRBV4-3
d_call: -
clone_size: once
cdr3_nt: TGCGCCAGCAGCCAAAGGGGGAGCTATGGCTACACCTTC
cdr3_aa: CASSQRGSYGYTF

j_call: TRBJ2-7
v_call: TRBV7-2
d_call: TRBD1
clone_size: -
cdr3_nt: TGTGCCAGCAGCCCTCGGACAGGGGGGTCCTACGAGCAGTACTTC
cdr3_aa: CASSPRTGGSYEQYF

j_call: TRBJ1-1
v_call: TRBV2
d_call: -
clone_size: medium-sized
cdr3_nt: TGTGCCAGCACAGGGCTAGGAGGCACTGAAGCTTTCTTT
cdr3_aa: CASTGLGGTEAFF

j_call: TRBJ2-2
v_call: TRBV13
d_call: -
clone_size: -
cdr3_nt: TGTGCCAGCAGCCCCCTAGGTGGGGAGCTGTTTTTT
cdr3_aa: CASSPLGGELFF

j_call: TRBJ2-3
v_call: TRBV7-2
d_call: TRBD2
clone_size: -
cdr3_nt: TGTGCCAGCAGCTTGAATAGCGGGGGTCGCACAGATACGCAGTATTTT
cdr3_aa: CASSLNSGGRTDTQYF

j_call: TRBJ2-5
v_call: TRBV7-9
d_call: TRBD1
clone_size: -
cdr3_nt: TGTGCCAGCAGCTTAGGGACAGGGTTGGAGACCCAGTACTTC
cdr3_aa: CASSLGTGLETQYF

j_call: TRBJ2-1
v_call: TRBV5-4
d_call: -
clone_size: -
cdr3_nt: TGTGCCAGCAGCTTGGTTCGCAGGGCCACCTACAATGAGCAGTTCTTC
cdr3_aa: CASSLVRRATYNEQFF

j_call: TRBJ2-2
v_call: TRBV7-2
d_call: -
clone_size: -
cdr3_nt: TGTGCCAGCAGCTTAGTCCAGGGCCTCCCCGGGGAGCTGTTTTTT
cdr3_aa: CASSLVQGLPGELFF

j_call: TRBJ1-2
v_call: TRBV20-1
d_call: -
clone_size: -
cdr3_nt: TGCAGTGCTAGTCGGGGTGTTGGGTATGGCTACACCTTC
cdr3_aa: CSASRGVGYGYTF

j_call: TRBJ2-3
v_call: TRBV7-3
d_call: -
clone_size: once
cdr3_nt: TGTGCCAGCAGCCGCCAACCCTTAGATACGCAGTATTTT
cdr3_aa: CASSRQPLDTQYF

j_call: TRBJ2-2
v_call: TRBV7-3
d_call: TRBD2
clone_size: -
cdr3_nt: TGTGCCAGCAGCCGTGGGACTAGCGGGAAGAACGGGGAGCTGTTTTTT
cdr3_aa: CASSRGTSGKNGELFF

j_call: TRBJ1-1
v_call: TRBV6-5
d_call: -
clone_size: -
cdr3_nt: TGTGCCATCCGACTGTTGAAAGCTTTCTTT
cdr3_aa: CAIRLLKAFF

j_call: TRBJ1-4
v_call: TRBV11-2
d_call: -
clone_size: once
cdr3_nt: TGTGCCAGCAGCTTAATACGGGGCGTTGAAAAACTGTTTTTT
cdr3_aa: CASSLIRGVEKLFF

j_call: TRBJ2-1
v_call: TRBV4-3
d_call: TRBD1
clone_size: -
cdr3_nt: TGCGCCAGCAGCCAAGGGAAGGAGGGACAGGGGGCCCATGAGCAGTTCTTC
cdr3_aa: CASSQGKEGQGAHEQFF

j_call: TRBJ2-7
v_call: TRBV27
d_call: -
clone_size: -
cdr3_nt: TGTGCCAGTGCATTTAACTACGAGCAGTACTTC
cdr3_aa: CASAFNYEQYF

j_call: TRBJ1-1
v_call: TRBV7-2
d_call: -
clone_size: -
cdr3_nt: TGTGCCAGCAGCCAACAGGGAAGGGCCGGGTACACTGAAGCTTTCTTT
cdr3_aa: CASSQQGRAGYTEAFF

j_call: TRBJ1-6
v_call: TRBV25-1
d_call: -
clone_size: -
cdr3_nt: TGTGCCAGCAGTGAATATTCGGGGAATGGGTCACCCCTCCACTTT
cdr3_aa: CASSEYSGNGSPLHF

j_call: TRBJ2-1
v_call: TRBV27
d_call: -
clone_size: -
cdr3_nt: TGTGCCAGCAGTTTATGGCGGAGCTCCTACAATGAGCAGTTCTTC
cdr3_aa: CASSLWRSSYNEQFF